This T cell receptor (beta chain) is drawn from a study of shared clonotypes between healthy human individuals. On the study more broadly: Three plates each covered CD4 naive and memory; CD8 naive two, CD8 memory one.

Overall study results and limits: Shared clonotypes: 4.5% to 6.5% naive CD4, about 3.3% naive CD8, less than 2.5% memory CD4, 0.4% memory CD8. Sample collection involved blood only; tissue repertoires are likely different.

A note on this clone: Its specificity is not known.

Sequencing was performed with immunoSEQ multiplex PCR; in TCRdb, only in-frame clones are kept and a portion is missing. Here the sample spans about 700,000 clones, around 67% being singletons. Trimming cost V 3 bases and J 1 base, with 14 bases left between them. CDR1 and CDR2 from the germline V gene are ENHRY and SYGVKD. The CDR3 has 16 residues. Specimen: memory CD4+ T cells sorted from blood. Indicated subset: CD45RA-negative fraction. This TCR derives from a woman in her thirties in good health. The chain is built from TRBV10-3 and TRBJ2-3, with a tentative D call TRBD2 (5 bases). This CDR3 is CAISDPRGGGTDTQYF. The CDR3 DNA reads TGTGCCATCAGTGACCCCCGGGGTGGGGGCACAGATACGCAGTATTTT.